Given below is one T cell receptor beta chain in context. What it binds is unknown. One end of the junction does not line up with germline, which may come from a read error. TCR beta cDNA was made from 450 to 500 ng total RNA with a constant-region primer. The TCR beta library was amplified through three nested multiplex PCR rounds in a modified ARM-PCR procedure. TRBV1-TRBV30 forward primers paired with a C-beta reverse primer drove the first two PCR rounds, approximately 11 cycles each. From the multiplex PCR reads, TCRdb called clonotypes with MiXCR, one entry per CDR3 protein. Here the sample spans some 120,000 distinct CDR3 sequences, 60% to 80% being singletons. There are 15 residues in the CDR3. Germline CDR1 reads SQVTM; CDR2 reads ANQGSEA. This sample is part of a study of tumor-infiltrating lymphocytes in primary liver carcinoma. Across the study: All patients, whether men or women, fell within 30 to 69 years of age. Findings of the study overall: Tumor-adjacent and tumor-blood pairs overlapped less than tumor region pairs did.

RNA and DNA were co-extracted from around 18-30 mg of unsorted bulk tissue. Five separate regions of each tumor underwent sampling. Tumor samples all exceeded 80% viable tumor cells. The TCR sequence derives from a woman in her fifties or sixties with primary liver carcinoma and hepatitis B virus infection. Sequencing was performed on liver tumor tissue from sampling region 3. Subset indicated: tumor region T3, left-lateral pole. The chain recombines TRBV29-1 with TRBJ2-4, with D perhaps TRBD2 (6 bases). CDR3 nucleotide sequence: TGCATCGTTGAAGATCGCGGCCTCCGGGGGTGGGTTCAGTACTTC. It codes for CIVEDRGLRGWVQYF.